This passage covers 7 T cell receptor beta chains from one sample sequenced in a study of OX40 agonist ivuxolimab in advanced cancers. Generated by immunoSEQ multiplex PCR, the TCRdb table keeps only in-frame clones and is missing some. Of some 50,000 clones listed, about 88% are singletons. The sequences come from CD4+ or CD8+ T cells sorted from blood, collected in a trial of the OX40 agonist ivuxolimab. Receptors were obtained from an adult with an advanced solid tumor such as melanoma, head and neck, liver or kidney cancer.

V gene TRBV25-1 combines with J gene TRBJ1-1; D unclear. V dropped 3 bases and J dropped 11 bases, with 13 bases sitting between them. CDR1 MGHDK and CDR2 SYGVNS come from the germline V gene. The CDR3 is 12 amino acids. The CDR3 region is CASSDLRASAFF. Here the CDR3 DNA reads TGTGCCAGCAGTGACCTTCGGGCGTCGGCTTTCTTT.

The chain employs TRBV5-1 and TRBJ2-1, with D possibly matching TRBD2 (5 bases). The V end lost 4 bases, the J end lost 2 bases, and 13 bases lay between the germline ends. Germline V gives CDR1 SGHRS, CDR2 YFSETQ. CDR3 length equals 15 residues. CDR3 sequence: CASSLEDWAYNEQFF. In DNA form, the CDR3 reads TGCGCCAGCAGCCTGGAGGATTGGGCCTACAATGAGCAGTTCTTC. The full variable domain, its missing parts supplied by reference TRBV5-1 and TRBJ2-1, is KAGVTQTPRYLIKTRGQQVTLSCSPISGHRSVSWYQQTPGQGLQFLFEYFSETQRNKGNFPGRFSGRQFSNSRSEMNVSTLELGDSALYLCASSLEDWAYNEQFFGPGTRLTVL.

In its sample, this clone was seen a few times. The V call is TRBV5-1, the J call TRBJ1-2, with D uncertain. This CDR3 is built from 14 residues. Germline CDR1 is SGHRS and CDR2 is YFSETQ. V lost 4 bases, J lost 6 bases, and 16 bases lay in between. In nucleotides, the CDR3 is TGCGCCAGCAGCGAATCAACCAGTGGAGATGGCTACACCTTC. Protein product: CASSESTSGDGYTF.

The chain links TRBV27 to TRBJ2-1; 12 nucleotides align to TRBD2. V shed 4 bases, J shed 9 bases, and the junction held 7 bases outside the gene matches. This CDR3 comprises 15 residues. The germline gives CDR1 MNHEY, CDR2 SMNVEV (reference sequence). The CDR3 reads CASSSRTSGMSEQFF. Written as DNA, the CDR3 is TGTGCCAGCAGTTCCCGGACTAGCGGGATGAGTGAGCAGTTCTTC.

The chain has TRBV6-5 and TRBJ1-1; D may be TRBD1 (5 bases). This CDR3 spans 14 amino acids. With 5 bases removed from V and 0 bases from J, the gap between germline ends came to 10 bases. CDR1 is MNHEY and CDR2 is SVGAGI in the germline V gene. DNA of the CDR3: TGTGCCAGCAGTAACAGGAACATGAACACTGAAGCTTTCTTT. This gives the protein CASSNRNMNTEAFF.

The chain joins TRBV11-2 to TRBJ2-3; 11 positions agree with TRBD2. Trimming at V came to 5 bases and at J to 1 base, leaving 2 bases not matched to a gene. The CDR3 is made up of 15 amino acids. The germline gives CDR1 SGHAT, CDR2 FQNNGV. In DNA, the CDR3 is TGTGCCAGCAGCCGTAGCGGGAGGGGCACAGATACGCAGTATTTT. Its translation is CASSRSGRGTDTQYF.

This clone was picked up a small number of times. J is TRBJ2-7 and V is TRBV6-1; D might be TRBD2 (6 bases). Trimming cost V 6 bases and J 0 bases, with 12 bases left between them. Per germline, CDR1 MNHNS and CDR2 SASEGT. The CDR3 consists of 14 residues. For the CDR3, the DNA is TGTGCCAGCAGCGGTCGGGACTTCTCCTACGAGCAGTACTTC. This gives the protein CASSGRDFSYEQYF.